The next 28 T cell receptor beta chains were all read from a single sample in a study of blood T cell repertoires in COVID-19. Sequenced by immunoSEQ multiplex PCR; TCRdb stores in-frame clones only, minus some. The sample has tens of thousands of clones, 91% seen once; the top ten hold 10% to 15%. The sample was peripheral blood. Every receptor here comes from a human donor with active COVID-19. The donor label of this sample is uncertain.

This clone was counted between two and nine times. This sequence joins TRBV4-3 and TRBJ2-3; 7 bases align to TRBD1. CDR1 and CDR2 from the germline V gene are LGHNA and YSLEER. Trimming at V came to 4 bases and at J to 4 bases, leaving 8 bases not matched to a gene. The CDR3 is made up of 15 amino acids. The CDR3 region is CASSPNRGGADTQYF. The CDR3 DNA is TGCGCCAGCAGCCCGAACAGGGGCGGCGCAGATACGCAGTATTTT.

V is TRBV6-4 and J is TRBJ2-1; TRBD2 aligns across 9 bases. V shed 3 bases and J 0 bases; nucleotides not matched to a gene: 3. The length of the CDR3 is 16 residues. The germline CDR1 and CDR2 sequences are MRHNA and SNTAGT. The CDR3 DNA is TGTGCCAGCAGTGAGAGTAGCGGGAGCTCCTACAATGAGCAGTTCTTC. It encodes CASSESSGSSYNEQFF.

This clone has just one count. Other DNA sequences within the sample encode an identical CDR3. The CDR3 here is CASSLGGAQETQYF. CDR3 sequence (DNA): TGTGCCAGCAGTTTAGGGGGGGCCCAAGAGACCCAGTACTTC. The J gene is TRBJ2-5, the V gene TRBV28, with D maybe TRBD2 (7 bases). The V and J ends lost 2 bases and 1 base respectively, with 8 bases between them. The germline CDR1 and CDR2 sequences are MDHEN and SYDVKM. The CDR3 extends over 14 amino acids.

The gene calls are TRBV4-3 and TRBJ2-2; TRBD2 aligns across 16 bases. The CDR3 sequence is 17 residues long. Looked up from germline, CDR1 is LGHNA and CDR2 is YSLEER. With 4 bases clipped from V and 4 bases from J, the junction kept 3 bases outside the gene matches. CDR3 coding DNA: TGCGCCAGCAGCCCGGGACTAGCGGGAGGGGTCACCGGGGAGCTGTTTTTT. It codes for CASSPGLAGGVTGELFF.

The V and J genes are TRBV7-2 and TRBJ2-3, with 14 bases matching TRBD2. The V segment lost 4 bases and the J segment 4 bases; nucleotides outside the gene matches: 13. The CDR3 runs 19 residues. Germline CDR1 is SGHTA and CDR2 is FQGNSA. The CDR3 nucleotides read TGTGCCAGCAGCTCCCCCCCGGGACTAGCGGGAGTAGGGGCAGATACGCAGTATTTT. Protein sequence: CASSSPPGLAGVGADTQYF.

The chain combines TRBV5-5 with TRBJ1-1, with 9 bases lining up with TRBD1. The CDR3 totals 15 residues. Germline assignment: CDR1 SGHKS and CDR2 YYEKEE (reference sequence). Germline trimming cut 4 bases from V and 4 bases from J; bases unmatched to any gene: 8. As DNA, the CDR3 is TGTGCCAGCAGCCTCTGGATGACAGGGGGCACTGAAGCTTTCTTT. Translating gives CASSLWMTGGTEAFF.

The V and J genes are TRBV28 and TRBJ2-7; D is possibly TRBD2 (6 bases). The germline V and J ends were trimmed by 6 bases and 2 bases, with 20 bases remaining between them. Germline lookup yields CDR1 MDHEN and CDR2 SYDVKM. The CDR3 contains 16 residues. CDR3 protein: CASRTTGSDYPYEQYF. The CDR3 DNA sequence: TGTGCCAGCAGAACCACGGGTTCGGACTACCCCTACGAGCAGTACTTC.

The chain employs TRBV28 and TRBJ1-2; D is unresolved. The V gene's germline CDR1 is MDHEN and CDR2 SYDVKM. The CDR3 is made up of 13 amino acids. The ends were cut back, 5 bases at V and 8 bases at J, with 15 bases in the middle. The CDR3 DNA sequence: TGTGCCAGCAGTCCCGATTCGGTACAGGGCTACACCTTC. It specifies CASSPDSVQGYTF.

V is TRBV5-4 and J is TRBJ2-3; 10 bases agree with TRBD2. Per germline, CDR1 SGHNT and CDR2 YYREEE (reference sequence). The V and J ends lost 6 bases and 6 bases, in that order; junction bases with no gene match: 13. The CDR3 spans 16 residues. CDR3 coding DNA: TGTGCCAGCACCACTCTACTAGCGGGAAATGCGGATACGCAGTATTTT. Protein sequence: CASTTLLAGNADTQYF.

The chain uses TRBV24-1 and TRBJ2-7, with 10 positions matching TRBD2. The V gene end was trimmed by 2 bases and the J gene end by 6 bases; junction bases not matched to a gene: 12. This CDR3 region has 17 residues. In germline, CDR1 is KGHDR, CDR2 SFDVKD. The DNA for the CDR3 is TGTGCCACCAGTGATTGGGGGCTAGCGGGAGATTACGGCGAGCAGTACTTC. This encodes CATSDWGLAGDYGEQYF.

This clone was seen only once. V usage is TRBV9 and J usage is TRBJ1-4, with TRBD1 matching 9 bases. The germline gives CDR1 SGDLS, CDR2 YYNGEE. The CDR3 runs 17 residues. V was clipped by 5 bases and J by 4 bases; unmatched bases: 12. The CDR3 reads CASSTNLRTGDNEKLFF. The DNA of the CDR3 is TGTGCCAGCAGTACCAACCTTCGGACAGGGGATAATGAAAAACTGTTTTTT.

This chain connects TRBV10-2 to TRBJ1-5; D remains unclear. Germline V CDR1 and CDR2: WSHSY, SAAADI. This CDR3 region has 15 residues. Trimming removed 0 bases from V and 7 bases from J, with 13 bases in between. CDR3 sequence reads: CASSESGRQGQPQHF. The CDR3, as DNA: TGCGCCAGCAGTGAGTCGGGCAGGCAAGGCCAGCCCCAGCATTTT.

This sequence joins TRBV24-1 and TRBJ1-6, with unresolved D. V was trimmed by 4 bases and J by 7 bases, leaving 13 bases between them. Germline V gene lookup returns CDR1 KGHDR and CDR2 SFDVKD. The CDR3 length is 15 residues. In nucleotides, the CDR3 is TGTGCCACCAGTGACTCCGGACTGAGAAATTCACCCCTCCACTTT. Translated: CATSDSGLRNSPLHF.

This clone has just one count. The chain is built from TRBV20-1 and TRBJ2-1, with 7 bases that match TRBD1. The junction had 8 bases not matched to a gene; V was cut back by 8 bases and J by 10 bases. Looked up from germline, CDR1 is DFQATT and CDR2 is SNEGSKA (reference sequence). The CDR3 covers 11 residues. The CDR3 region has the DNA TGCAGTCTAGGGGGCGAGTTAGAGCAGTTCTTC. This encodes CSLGGELEQFF.

V is TRBV9 and J is TRBJ2-1; 8 bases are shared with TRBD1. CDR3 length: 15 amino acids. The J segment lost 2 bases and the V segment lost 4 bases, leaving 5 bases of the junction unmatched. In germline, CDR1 is SGDLS, CDR2 YYNGEE. CDR3 sequence: CASSLGQGAYNEQFF. For the CDR3, the DNA is TGTGCCAGCAGCTTAGGACAGGGTGCCTACAATGAGCAGTTCTTC.

The CDR3 DNA sequence: TGTGCCAGCAGCTTCATCAACAGGGCGGAAGGAAACACCATATATTTT. Protein: CASSFINRAEGNTIYF. V is TRBV7-2 and J is TRBJ1-3, with D possibly TRBD1 on 6 matching bases. Germline values: CDR1 SGHTA, CDR2 FQGNSA. V was pared by 3 bases and J by 4 bases, with 16 bases between. CDR3 length equals 16 residues.

This clone was observed a single time. This chain joins TRBV12-3 or TRBV12-4 and TRBJ2-1; D unclear. The CDR3 totals 12 residues. V dropped 4 bases and J dropped 8 bases, with 9 bases sitting between them. This CDR3 reads CASSSLRDEQFF. CDR3 in DNA: TGTGCCAGCAGTTCACTCCGCGATGAGCAGTTCTTC.

V gene TRBV5-6 combines with J gene TRBJ2-1, with 7 bases lining up with TRBD2. V was clipped by 4 bases and J by 0 bases; unmatched bases: 7. The CDR3 contains 16 residues. The germline V gene has CDR1 SGHDT and CDR2 YYEEEE. Here the CDR3 DNA reads TGTGCCAGCAGCGTACTCGGGGGGAGCTCCTACAATGAGCAGTTCTTC. It codes for CASSVLGGSSYNEQFF.

The chain combines TRBV5-1 with TRBJ2-1; 10 bases align to TRBD2. This CDR3 contains 15 residues. From germline, CDR1 is SGHRS and CDR2 YFSETQ. The junction had 5 bases not matched to a gene; V was cut back by 0 bases and J by 8 bases. CDR3 residues: CASSLEREGLDEQFF. As DNA, the CDR3 is TGCGCCAGCAGCTTGGAGCGGGAGGGCCTGGATGAGCAGTTCTTC. The variable domain in full, with the rest retrieved from reference TRBV5-1 and TRBJ2-1, is KAGVTQTPRYLIKTRGQQVTLSCSPISGHRSVSWYQQTPGQGLQFLFEYFSETQRNKGNFPGRFSGRQFSNSRSEMNVSTLELGDSALYLCASSLEREGLDEQFFGPGTRLTVL.

The genes are TRBV7-2 and TRBJ1-5; 10 bases match TRBD1. With V trimmed by 5 bases and J by 5 bases, 9 bases remained unmatched. Germline V gene lookup returns CDR1 SGHTA and CDR2 FQGNSA. The CDR3 runs 16 residues. The CDR3 sequence: CASSPPGTGAHQPQHF. In nucleotides, the CDR3 is TGTGCCAGCAGCCCCCCAGGGACAGGGGCCCATCAGCCCCAGCATTTT.

This clone appeared a single time. The V call is TRBV7-2, the J call TRBJ2-1; TRBD2 matches 7 bases. The ends lost 3 bases at V and 1 base at J; junction bases unmatched: 12. CDR1 and CDR2 (germline): SGHTA, FQGNSA. This CDR3 is built from 18 residues. CDR3 sequence: CASSLTGQAGRSYNEQFF. The CDR3 DNA sequence: TGTGCCAGCAGCTTGACGGGGCAAGCGGGAAGGTCCTACAATGAGCAGTTCTTC.

The table lists this clone with a count of one. This rearrangement joins TRBV27 to TRBJ2-2; D perhaps matches TRBD1 (6 bases). Germline V gene lookup returns CDR1 MNHEY and CDR2 SMNVEV (reference sequence). This CDR3 is built from 15 residues. V lost 4 bases to trimming and J lost 4 bases, with 13 bases between them. CDR3 in amino acids: CASSYNRVGTGELFF. The CDR3 nucleotides are TGTGCCAGCAGTTATAACAGGGTGGGCACCGGGGAGCTGTTTTTT.

The V call is TRBV19, the J call TRBJ1-5; 7 bases fit TRBD1. Germline V gene data show CDR1 as LNHDA and CDR2 as SQIVND (reference sequence). CDR3 length: 15 amino acids. Unmatched junction bases numbered 7, after V lost 6 bases and J lost 2 bases. This CDR3 is CASRTGFRGNQPQHF. The CDR3 DNA reads TGTGCCAGTAGGACAGGGTTCCGAGGCAATCAGCCCCAGCATTTT.

This clone has more than one count but fewer than ten. This chain joins TRBV7-9 and TRBJ2-7; 9 nucleotides line up with TRBD2. The CDR3 length is 14 residues. Trimming took 4 bases from V and 4 from J; bases not matched to a gene: 5. Germline values: CDR1 SEHNR, CDR2 FQNEAQ (reference sequence). The CDR3: CASSSSGEIYEQYF. CDR3 DNA: TGTGCCAGCAGCTCTAGCGGGGAGATTTACGAGCAGTACTTC.

The chain couples TRBV7-9 to TRBJ2-2; 9 nucleotides match TRBD1. The CDR3 runs to 15 residues. The V segment lost 7 bases and the J segment 0 bases; nucleotides outside the gene matches: 3. Germline assignment: CDR1 SEHNR and CDR2 FQNEAQ (reference sequence). In DNA form, the CDR3 reads TGTGCCAGCACACAGGGGGCATCGAACACCGGGGAGCTGTTTTTT. It yields the protein CASTQGASNTGELFF.

The rearrangement links TRBV7-7 to TRBJ2-2; maybe TRBD1 (6 bases). Germline lookup yields CDR1 SSHAT and CDR2 FNYEAQ (reference sequence). Trimming cost V 5 bases and J 4 bases, with 17 bases left between them. This CDR3 contains 16 residues. CDR3 in amino acids: CASSQQQGPGTGELFF. CDR3 in DNA: TGTGCCAGCAGCCAACAACAGGGACCGGGCACCGGGGAGCTGTTTTTT. Complete variable domain (other parts from reference TRBV7-7 and TRBJ2-2): GAGVSQSPRYKVTKRGQDVTLRCDPISSHATLYWYQQALGQGPEFLTYFNYEAQPDKSGLPSDRFSAERPEGSISTLTIQRTEQRDSAMYRCASSQQQGPGTGELFFGEGSRLTVL.

In DNA, the CDR3 is TGTGCCAGCAGTTTCGGACTAGCGGGAGCGAGAGGCCAAGAGACCCAGTACTTC. Protein product: CASSFGLAGARGQETQYF. V and J are TRBV6-2 or TRBV6-3 and TRBJ2-5; 13 bases agree with TRBD2. This CDR3 contains 18 residues. Per germline, CDR1 MNHEY and CDR2 SVGEGT. After removal of 4 bases from V and 1 base from J, the junction contained 9 bases not matched to a gene.

This chain joins TRBV3-1 (or the pseudogene TRBV3-2) and TRBJ1-3, with 7 bases that match TRBD1. This CDR3 has 16 amino acids. Unmatched junction bases numbered 6, after V lost 4 bases and J lost 0 bases. From germline, CDR1 is LGHDT and CDR2 YNNKEL (reference sequence). The CDR3 DNA reads as TGTGCCAGCAGCCGTACAGGGGCCCGCTCTGGAAACACCATATATTTT. Protein product: CASSRTGARSGNTIYF.